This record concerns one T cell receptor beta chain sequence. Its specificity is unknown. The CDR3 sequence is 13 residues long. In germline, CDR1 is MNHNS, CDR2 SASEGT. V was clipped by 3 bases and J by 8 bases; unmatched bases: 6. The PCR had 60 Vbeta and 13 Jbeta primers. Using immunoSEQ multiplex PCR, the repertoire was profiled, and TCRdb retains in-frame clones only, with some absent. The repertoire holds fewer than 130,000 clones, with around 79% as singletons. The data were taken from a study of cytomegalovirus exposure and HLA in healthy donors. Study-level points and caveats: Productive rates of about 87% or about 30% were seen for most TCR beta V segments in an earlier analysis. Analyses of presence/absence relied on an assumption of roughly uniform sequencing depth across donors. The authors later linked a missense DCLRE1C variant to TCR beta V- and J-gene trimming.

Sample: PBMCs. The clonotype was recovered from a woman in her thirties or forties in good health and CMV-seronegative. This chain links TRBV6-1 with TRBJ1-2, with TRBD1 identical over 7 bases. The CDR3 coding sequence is TGTGCCAGCAGTGAGACGGACAGGAGGGGCTACACCTTC. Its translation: CASSETDRRGYTF.